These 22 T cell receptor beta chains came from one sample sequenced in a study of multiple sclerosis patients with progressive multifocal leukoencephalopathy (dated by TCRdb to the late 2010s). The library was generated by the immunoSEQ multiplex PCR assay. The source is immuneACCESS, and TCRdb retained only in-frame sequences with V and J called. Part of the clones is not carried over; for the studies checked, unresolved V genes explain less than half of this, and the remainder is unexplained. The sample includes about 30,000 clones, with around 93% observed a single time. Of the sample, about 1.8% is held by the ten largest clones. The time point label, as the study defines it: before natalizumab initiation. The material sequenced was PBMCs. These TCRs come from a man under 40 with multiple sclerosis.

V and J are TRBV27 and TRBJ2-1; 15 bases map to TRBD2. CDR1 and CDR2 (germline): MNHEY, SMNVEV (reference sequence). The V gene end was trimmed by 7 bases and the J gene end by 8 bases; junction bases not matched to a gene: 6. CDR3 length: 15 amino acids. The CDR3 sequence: CASMKRTSGRDEQFF. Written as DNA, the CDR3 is TGTGCCAGCATGAAGAGGACTAGCGGGAGGGATGAGCAGTTCTTC.

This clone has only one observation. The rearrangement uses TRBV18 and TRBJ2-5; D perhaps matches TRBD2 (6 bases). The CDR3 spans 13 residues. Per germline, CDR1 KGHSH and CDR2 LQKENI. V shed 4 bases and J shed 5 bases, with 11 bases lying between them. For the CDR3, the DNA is TGTGCCAGCTCACGAGGGGAGGCGGAGACCCAGTACTTC. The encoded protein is CASSRGEAETQYF.

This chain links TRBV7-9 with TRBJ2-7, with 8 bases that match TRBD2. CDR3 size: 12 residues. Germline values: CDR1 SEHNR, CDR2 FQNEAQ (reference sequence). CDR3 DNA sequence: TGTACCAGCAGCCCGGGGGGGTACGAGCAGTACGTC. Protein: CTSSPGGYEQYV.

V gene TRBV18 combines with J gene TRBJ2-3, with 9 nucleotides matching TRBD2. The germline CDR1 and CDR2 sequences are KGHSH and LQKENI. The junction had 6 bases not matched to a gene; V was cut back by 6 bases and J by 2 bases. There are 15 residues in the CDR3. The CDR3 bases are TGTGCCAGCTCTCCCCTAGCGGGGACCACAGATACGCAGTATTTT. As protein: CASSPLAGTTDTQYF.

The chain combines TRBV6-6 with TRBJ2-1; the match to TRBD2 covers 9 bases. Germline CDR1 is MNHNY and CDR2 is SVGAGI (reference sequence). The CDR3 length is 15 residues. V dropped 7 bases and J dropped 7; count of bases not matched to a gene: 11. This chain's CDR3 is CASILIAGAGNEQFF. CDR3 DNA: TGTGCCAGCATTCTGATAGCGGGAGCAGGAAATGAGCAGTTCTTC.

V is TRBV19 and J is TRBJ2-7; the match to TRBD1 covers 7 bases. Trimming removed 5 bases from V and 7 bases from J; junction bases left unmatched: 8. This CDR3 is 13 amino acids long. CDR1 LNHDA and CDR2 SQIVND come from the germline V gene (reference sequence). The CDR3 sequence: CASSQTGAGEQYF. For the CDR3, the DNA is TGTGCCAGTAGTCAAACAGGGGCGGGTGAGCAGTACTTC.

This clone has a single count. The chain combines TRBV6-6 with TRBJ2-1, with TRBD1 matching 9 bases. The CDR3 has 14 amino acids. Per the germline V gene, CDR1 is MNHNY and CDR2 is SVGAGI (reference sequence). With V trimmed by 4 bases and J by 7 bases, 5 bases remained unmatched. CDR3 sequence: CASSFPTGGNEQFF. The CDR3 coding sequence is TGTGCCAGCAGTTTCCCGACAGGGGGGAATGAGCAGTTCTTC.

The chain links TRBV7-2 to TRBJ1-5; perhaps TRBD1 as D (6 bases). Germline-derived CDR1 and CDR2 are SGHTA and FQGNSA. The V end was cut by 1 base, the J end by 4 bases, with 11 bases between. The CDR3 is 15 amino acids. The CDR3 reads CASSLEGGRNQPQHF. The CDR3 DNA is TGTGCCAGCAGCTTAGAGGGGGGGCGGAATCAGCCCCAGCATTTT.

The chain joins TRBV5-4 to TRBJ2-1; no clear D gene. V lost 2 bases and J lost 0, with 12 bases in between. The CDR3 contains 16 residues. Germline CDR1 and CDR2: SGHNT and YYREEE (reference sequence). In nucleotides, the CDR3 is TGTGCCAGCAGCTTATCGACCCCACTCTCCTACAATGAGCAGTTCTTC. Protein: CASSLSTPLSYNEQFF.

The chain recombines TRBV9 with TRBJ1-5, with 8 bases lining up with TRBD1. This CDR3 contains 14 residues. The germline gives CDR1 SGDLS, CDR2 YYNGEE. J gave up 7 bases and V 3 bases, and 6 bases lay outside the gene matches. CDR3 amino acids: CASSGRQGNQPQHF. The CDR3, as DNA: TGTGCCAGCAGCGGCCGACAGGGGAACCAGCCCCAGCATTTT.

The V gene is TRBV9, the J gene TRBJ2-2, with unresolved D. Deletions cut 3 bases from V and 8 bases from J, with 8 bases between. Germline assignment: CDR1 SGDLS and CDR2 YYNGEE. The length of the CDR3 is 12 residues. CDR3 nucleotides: TGTGCCAGCAGCGGTCTTAGGGGGGAGCTGTTTTTT. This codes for CASSGLRGELFF.

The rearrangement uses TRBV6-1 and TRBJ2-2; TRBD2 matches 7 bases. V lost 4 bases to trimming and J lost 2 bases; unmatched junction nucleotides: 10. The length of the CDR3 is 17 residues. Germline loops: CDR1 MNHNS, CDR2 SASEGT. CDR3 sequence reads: CASSASPGLPNTGELFF. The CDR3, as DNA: TGTGCCAGCAGTGCATCCCCGGGACTACCTAACACCGGGGAGCTGTTTTTT.

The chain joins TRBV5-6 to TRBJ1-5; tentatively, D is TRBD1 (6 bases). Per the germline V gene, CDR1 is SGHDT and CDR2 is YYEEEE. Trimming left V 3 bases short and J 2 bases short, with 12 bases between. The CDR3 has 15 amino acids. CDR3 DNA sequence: TGTGCCAGCAGCTCATACAGGGACCGCAATCAGCCCCAGCATTTT. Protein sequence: CASSSYRDRNQPQHF.

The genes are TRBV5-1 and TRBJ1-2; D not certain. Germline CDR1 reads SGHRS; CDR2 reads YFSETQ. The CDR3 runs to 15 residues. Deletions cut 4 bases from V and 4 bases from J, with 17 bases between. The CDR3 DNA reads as TGCGCCAGCAGCGCTAACGTCGGGTCCGCCTATGGCTACACCTTC. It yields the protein CASSANVGSAYGYTF.

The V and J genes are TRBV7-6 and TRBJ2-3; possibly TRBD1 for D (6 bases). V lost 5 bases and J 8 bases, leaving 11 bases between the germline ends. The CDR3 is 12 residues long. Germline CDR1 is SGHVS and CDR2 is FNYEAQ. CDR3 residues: CASSLDSSTQYF. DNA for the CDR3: TGTGCCAGCAGCCTGGACAGCTCTACGCAGTATTTT.

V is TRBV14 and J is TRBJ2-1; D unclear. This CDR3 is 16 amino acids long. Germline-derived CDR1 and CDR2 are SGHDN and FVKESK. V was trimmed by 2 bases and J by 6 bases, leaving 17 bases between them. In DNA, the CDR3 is TGTGCCAGCAGCCAAAGAACGACACTCTACGGCAATGAGCAGTTCTTC. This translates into CASSQRTTLYGNEQFF.

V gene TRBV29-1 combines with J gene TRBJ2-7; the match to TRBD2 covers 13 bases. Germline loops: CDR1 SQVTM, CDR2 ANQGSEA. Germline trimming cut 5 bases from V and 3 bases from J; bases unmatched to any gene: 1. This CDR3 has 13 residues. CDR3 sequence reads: CSVRTSGGYEQYV. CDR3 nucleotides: TGCAGCGTTCGGACTAGCGGGGGCTACGAGCAGTACGTC.

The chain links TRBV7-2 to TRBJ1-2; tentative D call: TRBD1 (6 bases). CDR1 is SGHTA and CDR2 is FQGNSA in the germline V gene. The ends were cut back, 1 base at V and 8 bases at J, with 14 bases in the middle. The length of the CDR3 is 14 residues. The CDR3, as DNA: TGTGCCAGCAGCTTAGACAGGGATGTCCGGGGCTACACCTTC. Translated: CASSLDRDVRGYTF.

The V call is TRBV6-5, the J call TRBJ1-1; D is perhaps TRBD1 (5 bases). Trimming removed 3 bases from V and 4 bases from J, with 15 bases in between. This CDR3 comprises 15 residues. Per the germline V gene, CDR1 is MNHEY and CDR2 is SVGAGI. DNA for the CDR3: TGTGCCAGCAGTTATGGCGGGACGGGTGGCACTGAAGCTTTCTTT. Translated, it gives CASSYGGTGGTEAFF.

The CDR3: CAWSVLRGSGSRGVNEQFF. The CDR3 nucleotides read TGTGCCTGGAGTGTGCTTCGGGGTAGCGGGAGTCGTGGGGTCAATGAGCAGTTCTTC. This chain links TRBV30 with TRBJ2-1; 9 nucleotides match TRBD2. CDR3 length: 19 residues. CDR1 and CDR2 from the germline V gene are GTSNPN and SVGIG (reference sequence). The V segment lost 0 bases and the J segment 6 bases; nucleotides outside the gene matches: 18.

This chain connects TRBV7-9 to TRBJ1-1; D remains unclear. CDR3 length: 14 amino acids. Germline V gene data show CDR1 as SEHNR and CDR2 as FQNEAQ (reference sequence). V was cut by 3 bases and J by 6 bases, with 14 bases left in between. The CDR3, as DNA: TGTGCCAGCAGCTTTGTTCCACTACCCTCTGAAGCTTTCTTT. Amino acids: CASSFVPLPSEAFF. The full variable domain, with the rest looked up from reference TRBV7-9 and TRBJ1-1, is DTGVSQNPRHKITKRGQNVTFRCDPISEHNRLYWYRQTLGQGPEFLTYFQNEAQLEKSRLLSDRFSAERPKGSFSTLEIQRTEQGDSAMYLCASSFVPLPSEAFFGQGTRLTVV.

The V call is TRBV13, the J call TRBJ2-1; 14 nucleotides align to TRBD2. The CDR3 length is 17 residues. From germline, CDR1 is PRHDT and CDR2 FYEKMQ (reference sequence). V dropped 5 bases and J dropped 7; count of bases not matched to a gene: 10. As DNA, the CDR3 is TGTGCCAGCAGCCCTTCATCGGGACTAGCGGGAGTAAATGAGCAGTTCTTC. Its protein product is CASSPSSGLAGVNEQFF.